Given below is one T cell receptor (beta chain) in context. These data originate in a study of blood T cell repertoires in COVID-19. On the study more broadly: Material from acute and convalescent COVID-19 was sourced from the United States, Italy and Spain. T cells, B-cell-depleted T cells, or PBMCs supplied cDNA or gDNA.

Original methodology: Scientists estimated how many nucleated cells there were by amplifying reference gene primers. TCRdb's table, derived via immunoSEQ multiplex PCR, lists solely in-frame clones and lacks some. That table furnishes V, J and clone size, whereas the DNA furnished D and trimming. The sample lists around 120,000 clones, over 75% occurring once. Trimming at V came to 2 bases and at J to 1 base, leaving 8 bases not matched to a gene. CDR1 and CDR2 (germline): SGHDT, YYEEEE. The CDR3 runs to 17 residues. Sequencing used peripheral blood. The clonotype originates from a human donor with active COVID-19. The donor label of this sample is uncertain. The chain is built from TRBV5-6 and TRBJ1-5, with 8 bases aligning to TRBD1. In DNA, the CDR3 is TGTGCCAGCAGCTTTTGGACAGGGTATATGAGCAATCAGCCCCAGCATTTT. This codes for CASSFWTGYMSNQPQHF.